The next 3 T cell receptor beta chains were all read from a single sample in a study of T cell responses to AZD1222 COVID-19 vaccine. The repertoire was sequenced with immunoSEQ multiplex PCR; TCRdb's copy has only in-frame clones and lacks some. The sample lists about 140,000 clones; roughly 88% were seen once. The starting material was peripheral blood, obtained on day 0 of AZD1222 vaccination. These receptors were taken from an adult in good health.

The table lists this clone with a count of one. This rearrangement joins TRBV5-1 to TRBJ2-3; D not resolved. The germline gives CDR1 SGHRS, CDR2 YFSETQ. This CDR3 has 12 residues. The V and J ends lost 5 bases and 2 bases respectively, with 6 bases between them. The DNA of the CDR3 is TGCGCCAGCAGAGACACCACAGATACGCAGTATTTT. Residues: CASRDTTDTQYF.

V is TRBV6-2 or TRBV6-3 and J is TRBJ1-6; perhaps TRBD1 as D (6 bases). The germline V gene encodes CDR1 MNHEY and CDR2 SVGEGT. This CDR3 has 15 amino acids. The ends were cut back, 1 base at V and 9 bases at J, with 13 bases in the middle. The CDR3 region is CASSYFRLRGSPLHF. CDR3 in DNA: TGTGCCAGCAGTTACTTCCGCCTCAGGGGTTCACCCCTCCACTTT.

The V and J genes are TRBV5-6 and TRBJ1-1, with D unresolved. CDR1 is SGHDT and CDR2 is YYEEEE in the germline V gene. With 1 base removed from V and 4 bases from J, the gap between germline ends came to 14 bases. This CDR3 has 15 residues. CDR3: CASSLNAGSITEAFF. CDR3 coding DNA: TGTGCCAGCAGCTTGAACGCGGGTAGTATCACTGAAGCTTTCTTT.